Below, 30 T cell receptor beta chains from the same sample are listed, as sequenced in a study of T cell changes during pregnancy in multiple sclerosis. Assay used: immunoSEQ multiplex PCR; TCRdb lists only in-frame clones, some missing. The table includes over 80,000 clones, about 93% detected once. Sequenced here: peripheral blood, sampled in the third trimester of pregnancy. These receptors originate from a female donor in good health, enrolled as a control in a pregnancy study.

The CDR3 loop is CASSDTHSNQPQHF. The CDR3 region has the DNA TGTGCCAGCAGCGACACCCATAGCAATCAGCCCCAGCATTTT. The rearrangement links TRBV7-2 to TRBJ1-5; D call uncertain. CDR3 length equals 14 residues. Germline V gene data show CDR1 as SGHTA and CDR2 as FQGNSA. The V and J ends lost 5 bases and 0 bases respectively, with 8 bases between them.

The chain links TRBV19 to TRBJ1-5, with 8 bases lining up with TRBD1. Losses at the gene ends were 7 bases for V and 4 bases for J; bases not matched to a gene: 15. Looked up from germline, CDR1 is LNHDA and CDR2 is SQIVND (reference sequence). This CDR3 comprises 17 residues. The DNA for the CDR3 is TGTGCCAGTACCCCCCTCCGGGGTCAGGGGGCAAATCAGCCCCAGCATTTT. Translation gives CASTPLRGQGANQPQHF. The whole variable domain, remainder taken from reference TRBV19 and TRBJ1-5, is DGGITQSPKYLFRKEGQNVTLSCEQNLNHDAMYWYRQDPGQGLRLIYYSQIVNDFQKGDIAEGYSVSREKKESFPLTVTSAQKNPTAFYLCASTPLRGQGANQPQHFGDGTRLSIL.

The chain employs TRBV28 and TRBJ1-3, with TRBD1 as a possible D gene (5 bases). The length of the CDR3 is 16 residues. V shed 5 bases and J shed 4 bases, with 18 bases lying between them. CDR1 and CDR2 from the germline V gene are MDHEN and SYDVKM. CDR3 in DNA: TGTGCCAGCAGTGGTAGAGTTGGGGCGCGAGGAAACACCATATATTTT. This sequence encodes CASSGRVGARGNTIYF.

The rearrangement links TRBV5-8 to TRBJ1-1; TRBD1 is a possible D gene (6 bases). Germline CDR1 and CDR2: SGHTS and YDEGEE. This CDR3 comprises 16 residues. V gave up 4 bases and J gave up 0 bases, with 16 bases separating them. The CDR3 here is CASSPGQGMMNTEAFF. The CDR3 DNA is TGTGCCAGCAGCCCTGGGCAGGGGATGATGAACACTGAAGCTTTCTTT.

V is TRBV6-5 and J is TRBJ1-1; tentatively, D is TRBD1 (6 bases). This CDR3 contains 14 residues. CDR1 and CDR2 from the germline V gene are MNHEY and SVGAGI. Trimming left V 2 bases short and J 5 bases short, with 12 bases between. For the CDR3, the DNA is TGTGCCAGCAGTTACGGGGGCACCGAGACTGAAGCTTTCTTT. Translated: CASSYGGTETEAFF.

The J gene is TRBJ2-7, the V gene TRBV27; 8 nucleotides match TRBD1. Germline-derived CDR1 and CDR2 are MNHEY and SMNVEV (reference sequence). The ends lost 8 bases at V and 0 bases at J; junction bases unmatched: 9. This CDR3 contains 15 residues. CDR3: CASAKQGVVSYEQYF. For the CDR3, the DNA is TGTGCCAGCGCTAAACAGGGGGTCGTCTCCTACGAGCAGTACTTC.

The V gene is TRBV5-1, the J gene TRBJ2-5, with D possibly TRBD1 on 6 matching bases. This CDR3 spans 14 amino acids. The germline V gene has CDR1 SGHRS and CDR2 YFSETQ. The V gene lost 1 base and the J gene lost 5 bases, with 12 bases spanning the gap. The CDR3 DNA sequence: TGCGCCAGCAGCTTGATGGCAGGGGAGGAGACCCAGTACTTC. Protein sequence: CASSLMAGEETQYF.

This rearrangement joins TRBV19 to TRBJ2-1; possibly TRBD2 for D (6 bases). This CDR3 region has 15 residues. Germline CDR1 and CDR2: LNHDA and SQIVND (reference sequence). V was shortened by 5 bases and J by 4 bases, with 15 bases between the two germline ends. CDR3 sequence (DNA): TGTGCCAGTAGTGTCCCCGGGACTGATTACAATGAGCAGTTCTTC. Its translation: CASSVPGTDYNEQFF.

This chain links TRBV6-5 with TRBJ2-1; 9 bases are a match to TRBD1. J lost 7 bases, V lost 7 bases, and 8 bases had no gene match. The germline V gene has CDR1 MNHEY and CDR2 SVGAGI. This CDR3 region has 14 residues. CDR3 region: CASTKGTGRNEQFF. The CDR3 DNA sequence: TGTGCCAGCACCAAGGGGACAGGGAGAAATGAGCAGTTCTTC.

The chain joins TRBV28 to TRBJ2-3; D unresolved. The CDR3 is made up of 13 amino acids. V was cut by 8 bases and J by 1 base, with 10 bases left in between. Germline loops: CDR1 MDHEN, CDR2 SYDVKM. CDR3 region: CASSTVRTDTQYF. Written as DNA, the CDR3 is TGTGCCAGCTCGACTGTCCGCACAGATACGCAGTATTTT.

This chain joins TRBV25-1 and TRBJ2-7; 8 positions agree with TRBD1. V lost 1 base to trimming and J lost 4 bases; unmatched junction nucleotides: 3. The CDR3 covers 14 residues. Germline values: CDR1 MGHDK, CDR2 SYGVNS. CDR3 sequence reads: CASSESRQGYEQYF. CDR3 DNA: TGTGCCAGCAGTGAATCCAGACAGGGGTACGAGCAGTACTTC.

This clone showed up just a few times. The gene calls are TRBV27 and TRBJ2-1; 10 nucleotides agree with TRBD2. Germline-derived CDR1 and CDR2 are MNHEY and SMNVEV (reference sequence). The CDR3 has 14 residues. Trimming at V came to 6 bases and at J to 3 bases, leaving 2 bases not matched to a gene. DNA of the CDR3: TGTGCCAGCAGACTAGCGGGGTTCTACAATGAGCAGTTCTTC. Translated: CASRLAGFYNEQFF.

The V gene is TRBV5-1, the J gene TRBJ2-1; 8 nucleotides agree with TRBD1. The CDR3 extends over 15 amino acids. Losses at the gene ends were 7 bases for V and 4 bases for J; bases not matched to a gene: 10. Germline CDR1 SGHRS, CDR2 YFSETQ. This CDR3 reads CASGLQGAFYNEQFF. The CDR3 DNA reads as TGCGCCAGCGGGTTGCAGGGGGCTTTTTACAATGAGCAGTTCTTC.

The CDR3 nucleotides read TGTGCCAGCAGTGAAGAAACGGGGAACACCATATATTTT. Translating gives CASSEETGNTIYF. The chain couples TRBV6-5 to TRBJ1-3, with D hard to call. Germline V gives CDR1 MNHEY, CDR2 SVGAGI. CDR3 size: 13 residues. The V end was cut by 5 bases, the J end by 7 bases, with 12 bases between.

The chain carries TRBV15 and TRBJ1-1, with D perhaps TRBD1 (5 bases). The CDR3 runs 16 residues. Germline lookup yields CDR1 LNHNV and CDR2 YYDKDF (reference sequence). Trimming shortened V by 0 bases and J by 0 bases, and 11 bases separated the two germline ends. For the CDR3, the DNA is TGTGCCACCAGCAGAGATGCTGACAGTATGAACACTGAAGCTTTCTTT. As protein: CATSRDADSMNTEAFF.

The rearrangement joins TRBV7-2 to TRBJ2-5; perhaps TRBD2 as D (6 bases). This CDR3 comprises 14 residues. Germline assignment: CDR1 SGHTA and CDR2 FQGNSA. V was clipped by 5 bases and J by 4 bases, with 14 bases between them. This CDR3 is CASSINQGGETQYF. DNA for the CDR3: TGTGCCAGCAGCATCAATCAGGGAGGAGAGACCCAGTACTTC.

J is TRBJ2-3 and V is TRBV7-2; 7 bases map to TRBD2. The V gene's germline CDR1 is SGHTA and CDR2 FQGNSA. The V gene end was trimmed by 5 bases and the J gene end by 11 bases; junction bases not matched to a gene: 19. The CDR3 has 16 amino acids. DNA for the CDR3: TGTGCCAGCAGCCCGGACACCGGGTTAGCGGGCGGTGGGCAGTATTTT. The encoded protein is CASSPDTGLAGGGQYF.

The rearrangement uses TRBV5-6 and TRBJ2-7; D is unresolved. The CDR3 loop spans 11 amino acids. V dropped 3 bases and J dropped 11 bases, with 12 bases sitting between them. Germline V gene sequence: CDR1 SGHDT, CDR2 YYEEEE. The CDR3: CASSCLVVKYF. The CDR3 nucleotides are TGTGCCAGCAGCTGTTTGGTAGTTAAGTACTTC.

The CDR3 reads CASSAPAGGRYLGGYTF. In DNA form, the CDR3 reads TGTGCCAGCAGCGCTCCGGCCGGGGGGAGATACCTAGGGGGCTACACCTTC. This sequence joins TRBV9 and TRBJ1-2; D may be TRBD1 (5 bases). Trimming removed 3 bases at V and 8 bases at J, with 26 bases between. This CDR3 is built from 17 residues. Looked up from germline, CDR1 is SGDLS and CDR2 is YYNGEE. Drawing the rest from reference TRBV9 and TRBJ1-2, the complete variable domain is DSGVTQTPKHLITATGQRVTLRCSPRSGDLSVYWYQQSLDQGLQFLIQYYNGEERAKGNILERFSAQQFPDLHSELNLSSLELGDSALYFCASSAPAGGRYLGGYTFGSGTRLTVV.

In this sample, this clone turned up a few times. The V call is TRBV2, the J call TRBJ2-7, with D hard to call. Germline lookup yields CDR1 SNHLY and CDR2 FYNNEI. The V end was cut by 5 bases, the J end by 3 bases, with 5 bases between. The CDR3 is 11 residues long. CDR3 bases: TGTGCCAGCAGTCCTCTCTACGAGCAGTACTTC. This codes for CASSPLYEQYF.

The rearrangement links TRBV6-5 to TRBJ2-4, with 8 bases fitting TRBD2. This CDR3 spans 16 amino acids. Germline V gene sequence: CDR1 MNHEY, CDR2 SVGAGI. V was clipped by 2 bases and J by 1 base; unmatched bases: 4. CDR3 nucleotides: TGTGCCAGCAGTTACGGCGGGGGGCAGGCCAAAAACATTCAGTACTTC. Translated: CASSYGGGQAKNIQYF.

The chain employs TRBV9 and TRBJ2-1; maybe TRBD2 (6 bases). Trimming stripped 2 bases from V and 9 bases from J, with 15 bases between. CDR3 length equals 14 residues. Germline lookup yields CDR1 SGDLS and CDR2 YYNGEE. The CDR3 spells CASSVGGIGTEQFF. CDR3 DNA sequence: TGTGCCAGCAGCGTTGGCGGGATAGGGACTGAGCAGTTCTTC.

A remark on this clone: Within the sample, other DNA sequences also encode this same CDR3. The chain links TRBV5-1 to TRBJ1-1; D unclear. This CDR3 has 13 residues. Trimming cost V 2 bases and J 1 base, with 6 bases left between them. Germline loops: CDR1 SGHRS, CDR2 YFSETQ. In DNA, the CDR3 is TGCGCCAGCAGCTTTGGAGGGAACACTGAAGCTTTCTTT. Translating gives CASSFGGNTEAFF.

V gene TRBV19 combines with J gene TRBJ2-7; 14 nucleotides line up with TRBD2. Germline values: CDR1 LNHDA, CDR2 SQIVND (reference sequence). Unmatched junction bases numbered 12, after V lost 5 bases and J lost 6 bases. The CDR3 is 17 residues long. CDR3 nucleotides: TGTGCCAGTAGTTTCATCCCCGGGACTAGCGGGAGTGCCGAGCAGTACTTC. This gives the protein CASSFIPGTSGSAEQYF.

The chain employs TRBV5-1 and TRBJ2-2; TRBD1 aligns across 9 bases. CDR3 size: 15 residues. Germline-derived CDR1 and CDR2 are SGHRS and YFSETQ. Trimming at V came to 3 bases and at J to 4 bases, leaving 4 bases not matched to a gene. CDR3 DNA: TGCGCCAGCAGCTCACAGGGGGCCGGCACCGGGGAGCTGTTTTTT. Translating it yields CASSSQGAGTGELFF.

CDR3 protein: CASSGTETSNQPQHF. CDR3 nucleotide sequence: TGTGCCAGCAGTGGGACAGAAACTAGCAATCAGCCCCAGCATTTT. This chain connects TRBV2 to TRBJ1-5, with D maybe TRBD1 (6 bases). Germline lookup yields CDR1 SNHLY and CDR2 FYNNEI. The ends were cut back, 4 bases at V and 0 bases at J, with 10 bases in the middle. The CDR3 has 15 amino acids.

The chain joins TRBV7-2 to TRBJ2-3, with D possibly TRBD2 on 5 matching bases. Trimming took 1 base from V and 1 from J, leaving 9 bases between them. Germline assignment: CDR1 SGHTA and CDR2 FQGNSA. The CDR3 totals 15 residues. The CDR3 DNA is TGTGCCAGCAGCTTAGGTCCCGGGGGCACAGATACGCAGTATTTT. This translates into CASSLGPGGTDTQYF.

The chain links TRBV28 to TRBJ2-7; a weak D match, TRBD1 (7 bases). The CDR3 sequence is 12 residues long. Per germline, CDR1 MDHEN and CDR2 SYDVKM. Deletions cut 6 bases from V and 7 bases from J, with 13 bases between. CDR3: CASSPRGEEQYF. The DNA for the CDR3 is TGTGCCAGCAGCCCCAGGGGGGAAGAGCAGTACTTC.

The chain employs TRBV18 and TRBJ2-7; D perhaps matches TRBD2 (6 bases). V dropped 0 bases and J dropped 3 bases, with 12 bases sitting between them. CDR3 length equals 15 residues. Germline CDR1 and CDR2: KGHSH and LQKENI. As DNA, the CDR3 is TGTGCCAGCTCACCACCGGGTGGAGGGTTCTACGAGCAGTACTTC. This gives the protein CASSPPGGGFYEQYF.

This clone was found a few times. The rearrangement uses TRBV29-1 and TRBJ2-7; D unresolved. The CDR3 has 12 residues. Deletions cut 3 bases from V and 4 bases from J, with 10 bases between. The V gene's germline CDR1 is SQVTM and CDR2 ANQGSEA. The CDR3 spells CSVEMGRYEQYF. CDR3 nucleotides: TGCAGCGTTGAGATGGGCCGATACGAGCAGTACTTC.